The 22 T cell receptor beta chains listed next were all sequenced from one sample in a study of OX40 agonist ivuxolimab in advanced cancers. Produced via immunoSEQ multiplex PCR; TCRdb's table is partial and in-frame only. This table holds some 60,000 clones, roughly 89% found once. Sequenced here: CD4+ or CD8+ T cells sorted from blood, sampled in a trial of the OX40 agonist ivuxolimab. The receptors come from an adult with an advanced solid tumor such as melanoma, head and neck, liver or kidney cancer.

This sequence joins TRBV7-3 and TRBJ2-7, with a possible D match to TRBD2 (6 bases). The CDR3 length is 15 residues. Germline loops: CDR1 SGHTA, CDR2 FQGTGA. Trimming cost V 1 base and J 7 bases, with 17 bases left between them. For the CDR3, the DNA is TGTGCCAGCAGCTTAAGGGGGGTAGGCCAGTCTGAGCAGTACTTC. Protein product: CASSLRGVGQSEQYF.

This clone showed up just once. The genes are TRBV6-6 and TRBJ2-3; 11 bases line up with TRBD2. Germline values: CDR1 MNHNY, CDR2 SVGAGI (reference sequence). The CDR3 is made up of 16 amino acids. Trimming at V came to 0 bases and at J to 4 bases, leaving 3 bases not matched to a gene. The CDR3 loop is CASSYSGTSGSDTQYF. CDR3 bases: TGTGCCAGCAGTTACTCCGGGACTAGCGGCTCAGATACGCAGTATTTT.

The rearrangement uses TRBV28 and TRBJ2-3; weak D call: TRBD1 (6 bases). V lost 6 bases and J 8 bases, leaving 15 bases between the germline ends. The CDR3 is 13 amino acids. Germline loops: CDR1 MDHEN, CDR2 SYDVKM. For the CDR3, the DNA is TGTGCCAGCAGCACCGGGACACCTGCTACGCAGTATTTT. Protein product: CASSTGTPATQYF.

The chain employs TRBV5-6 and TRBJ1-2; weak D call: TRBD1 (6 bases). CDR3 length: 13 residues. Germline V gene sequence: CDR1 SGHDT, CDR2 YYEEEE. Trimming stripped 1 base from V and 4 bases from J, with 8 bases between. The CDR3 DNA reads as TGTGCCAGCAGCTTGAGGGGGTCCTATGGCTACACCTTC. Residues: CASSLRGSYGYTF.

V and J are TRBV5-1 and TRBJ2-7; 12 bases fit TRBD2. This CDR3 spans 14 amino acids. Trimming took 7 bases from V and 2 from J; bases not matched to a gene: 4. Germline-derived CDR1 and CDR2 are SGHRS and YFSETQ. The CDR3 DNA is TGCGCCAGCGGCCTAGCGGGAGGGACCTACGAGCAGTACTTC. Encoded protein: CASGLAGGTYEQYF.

The chain is built from TRBV19 and TRBJ2-6; D is undetermined. The CDR3 runs 17 residues. Deletions cut 2 bases from V and 0 bases from J, with 11 bases between. Germline V gene lookup returns CDR1 LNHDA and CDR2 SQIVND (reference sequence). The CDR3 protein is CASSIPLSLSGANVLTF. The CDR3 DNA sequence: TGTGCCAGTAGTATACCCCTTTCACTCTCTGGGGCCAACGTCCTGACTTTC.

The chain couples TRBV6-1 to TRBJ2-7; D is perhaps TRBD2 (6 bases). V shed 3 bases and J shed 2 bases, with 17 bases lying between them. Looked up from germline, CDR1 is MNHNS and CDR2 is SASEGT. The CDR3 spans 16 residues. The CDR3 coding sequence is TGTGCCAGCAGTGAGCCCGGGAGCGGACGCCCCTACGAGCAGTACTTC. Translation: CASSEPGSGRPYEQYF.

The chain employs TRBV9 and TRBJ2-7; D is uncertain. The CDR3 totals 14 residues. Germline assignment: CDR1 SGDLS and CDR2 YYNGEE. V lost 2 bases, J lost 5 bases, and 14 bases lay in between. The CDR3 protein is CASSVQSLSHEQYF. CDR3 in DNA: TGTGCCAGCAGCGTTCAATCTCTTAGTCACGAGCAGTACTTC.

The chain recombines TRBV2 with TRBJ1-6; 8 bases map to TRBD1. This CDR3 has 15 residues. Germline trimming cut 7 bases from V and 3 bases from J; bases unmatched to any gene: 5. Per the germline V gene, CDR1 is SNHLY and CDR2 is FYNNEI. The CDR3 protein is CASTQTGDYNSPLHF. In nucleotides, the CDR3 is TGTGCCAGCACTCAGACAGGGGACTATAATTCACCCCTCCACTTT.

The chain links TRBV7-2 to TRBJ1-3; no definite D call. The V gene's germline CDR1 is SGHTA and CDR2 FQGNSA. V was shortened by 1 base and J by 3 bases, with 10 bases between the two germline ends. The length of the CDR3 is 15 residues. This chain's CDR3 is CASSLVSGVGNTIYF. The CDR3 bases are TGTGCCAGCAGCTTAGTTTCTGGGGTTGGAAACACCATATATTTT.

This clone was recorded once. The rearrangement joins TRBV5-1 to TRBJ2-7; D assignment may be TRBD1 or TRBD2 (5 bases each). The germline CDR1 and CDR2 sequences are SGHRS and YFSETQ. This CDR3 comprises 18 residues. Trimming took 4 bases from V and 12 from J, leaving 35 bases between them. CDR3 protein: CASSQLGSLDSTPNGRYF. The CDR3 coding sequence is TGCGCCAGCAGCCAACTAGGGTCCCTAGACAGTACCCCAAATGGTCGGTACTTC. Combining the CDR3 with reference TRBV5-1 and TRBJ2-7 gives the whole variable domain KAGVTQTPRYLIKTRGQQVTLSCSPISGHRSVSWYQQTPGQGLQFLFEYFSETQRNKGNFPGRFSGRQFSNSRSEMNVSTLELGDSALYLCASSQLGSLDSTPNGRYFGPGTRLTVT.

With regard to this clone: An end of the junction does not agree with germline; a read error may underlie this. This chain joins TRBV7-7 and TRBJ2-7; D gene uncertain. The germline CDR1 and CDR2 sequences are SSHAT and FNYEAQ (reference sequence). This CDR3 contains 12 residues. CDR3 sequence reads: CASSLDPHEQYF. The CDR3 DNA is TGTGCTAGCAGCTTAGACCCCCACGAGCAGTACTTC. Together with reference TRBV7-7 and TRBJ2-7, the CDR3 gives the full variable domain: GAGVSQSPRYKVTKRGQDVTLRCDPISSHATLYWYQQALGQGPEFLTYFNYEAQPDKSGLPSDRFSAERPEGSISTLTIQRTEQRDSAMYRCASSLDPHEQYFGPGTRLTVT.

This clone was seen just once. This chain connects TRBV4-3 to TRBJ2-3; perhaps TRBD1 as D (5 bases). Germline assignment: CDR1 LGHNA and CDR2 YSLEER. V was shortened by 0 bases and J by 3 bases, with 16 bases between the two germline ends. The CDR3 length is 17 residues. This CDR3 is CASSQDSQQGRTDTQYF. In DNA, the CDR3 is TGCGCCAGCAGCCAAGATTCCCAGCAGGGAAGGACAGATACGCAGTATTTT.

The V and J genes are TRBV2 and TRBJ2-3; 12 positions agree with TRBD2. Trimming removed 4 bases from V and 6 bases from J; junction bases left unmatched: 5. Germline V CDR1 and CDR2: SNHLY, FYNNEI. This CDR3 contains 15 residues. CDR3 coding DNA: TGTGCCAGCAGTGTACTAGCGGGAGGTAGGGATACGCAGTATTTT. It codes for CASSVLAGGRDTQYF.

This chain links TRBV6-6 with TRBJ2-7; 7 bases are a match to TRBD2. Losses at the gene ends were 2 bases for V and 1 base for J; bases not matched to a gene: 5. The germline V gene has CDR1 MNHNY and CDR2 SVGAGI (reference sequence). The CDR3 is 15 residues long. Written as DNA, the CDR3 is TGTGCCAGCAGTTACAAAGCTAGCGGTTCCTACGAGCAGTACTTC. The encoded protein is CASSYKASGSYEQYF.

This chain uses TRBV7-9 with TRBJ2-3; TRBD2 aligns across 7 bases. Germline CDR1 reads SEHNR; CDR2 reads FQNEAQ (reference sequence). V trimming: 8 bases; J trimming: 0 bases; junction bases outside the gene matches: 5. There are 14 residues in the CDR3. The CDR3 DNA is TGTGCCAGCGGGGCTAGCGGCAGCACAGATACGCAGTATTTT. It is translated as CASGASGSTDTQYF.

The chain couples TRBV28 to TRBJ1-4, with D possibly matching TRBD1 (6 bases). The CDR3 loop spans 16 amino acids. Trimming removed 3 bases from V and 6 bases from J, with 17 bases in between. Germline V gene data show CDR1 as MDHEN and CDR2 as SYDVKM. The DNA for the CDR3 is TGTGCCAGCAGTTTGGATATGGCAGGGGTTCATGAAAAACTGTTTTTT. Translation gives CASSLDMAGVHEKLFF.

The genes are TRBV5-6 and TRBJ2-6; D unclear. CDR3 length: 15 amino acids. V lost 1 base and J 0 bases, leaving 5 bases between the germline ends. Germline CDR1 is SGHDT and CDR2 is YYEEEE. The CDR3 DNA reads as TGTGCCAGCAGCTTGTGGGGCTCTGGGGCCAACGTCCTGACTTTC. Translating it yields CASSLWGSGANVLTF.

CDR3 nucleotide sequence: TGTGCCATCAGTGAGTCCACAGAAAGTCGGTACGAGCAGTACTTC. Residues: CAISESTESRYEQYF. This sequence joins TRBV10-3 and TRBJ2-7; D is unclear. CDR3 length equals 15 residues. The V end lost 0 bases, the J end lost 4 bases, and 13 bases lay between the germline ends. The germline gives CDR1 ENHRY, CDR2 SYGVKD.

The CDR3 spells CASSADRGNQPQHF. CDR3 in DNA: TGTGCCAGCAGCGCTGACAGAGGCAATCAGCCCCAGCATTTT. The chain is built from TRBV6-1 and TRBJ1-5; perhaps TRBD1 as D (5 bases). V was shortened by 6 bases and J by 2 bases, with 11 bases between the two germline ends. The CDR3 is made up of 14 amino acids. Germline V gene data show CDR1 as MNHNS and CDR2 as SASEGT.

This CDR3 is CASSLASYHLSGETQYF. The CDR3 nucleotides are TGTGCCAGCAGTTTGGCTAGCTACCACCTTTCGGGAGAGACCCAGTACTTC. J is TRBJ2-5 and V is TRBV28; weak D call: TRBD2 (5 bases). The CDR3 has 17 residues. Germline V gene sequence: CDR1 MDHEN, CDR2 SYDVKM. V dropped 3 bases and J dropped 4 bases, with 21 bases sitting between them.

The chain has TRBV18 and TRBJ2-5; 8 positions agree with TRBD1. V was clipped by 0 bases and J by 3 bases; unmatched bases: 9. The CDR3 runs to 17 residues. Germline V gene data show CDR1 as KGHSH and CDR2 as LQKENI. The CDR3 bases are TGTGCCAGCTCACCACCCACAGGGGGGCGGACAAAAGAGACCCAGTACTTC. Translated, it gives CASSPPTGGRTKETQYF. The variable domain in full, with the rest retrieved from reference TRBV18 and TRBJ2-5, is NAGVMQNPRHLVRRRGQEARLRCSPMKGHSHVYWYRQLPEEGLKFMVYLQKENIIDESGMPKERFSAEFPKEGPSILRIQQVVRGDSAAYFCASSPPTGGRTKETQYFGPGTRLLVL.